This is a list of T cell receptor beta chains from one sample in a study of neurological immune-mediated disorders. MiXCR, applied by TCRdb to the 5' RACE reads, yields one record per CDR3 protein. Of tens of thousands of distinct CDR3 sequences in the sample, around 10% are singletons; the top ten hold about 2%. Input material: PBMCs. Every receptor here comes from a man aged 40-50 years in good health. Each CDR3 is given with its conserved first and last residue. Each record gives: CDR3 DNA, CDR3 protein, D gene, clone size, CDR3 length, J gene, V gene. A D gene is named only where the DNA matches it firmly. The size field is filled for only some rows; it gives once, few, many or a size class.

CDR3 DNA: TGTGCCAGCAGCTTACTAGCGGGGGGGCGAAGTCGCGCAGATACGCAGTATTTT
CDR3 protein: CASSLLAGGRSRADTQYF
D gene: TRBD2
clone size: many
CDR3 length: 18
J gene: TRBJ2-3
V gene: TRBV7-2

CDR3 DNA: TGCGCCAGCAGACTGACAGAGAACTATGGCTACACCTTC
CDR3 protein: CASRLTENYGYTF
D gene: .
clone size: many
CDR3 length: 13
J gene: TRBJ1-2
V gene: TRBV5-1

CDR3 DNA: TGCAGCGTCGGGAGCGTGGGCGGTACAGATACGCAGTATTTT
CDR3 protein: CSVGSVGGTDTQYF
D gene: .
clone size: many
CDR3 length: 14
J gene: TRBJ2-3
V gene: TRBV29-1

CDR3 DNA: TGTGCCAGCAGTTCCACGGACGTTGGAAACACCATATATTTT
CDR3 protein: CASSSTDVGNTIYF
D gene: .
clone size: many
CDR3 length: 14
J gene: TRBJ1-3
V gene: TRBV12-3/TRBV12-4

CDR3 DNA: TGCAGTGCTAACTCCCCGGGCTCTGGGGCCAACGTCCTGACTTTC
CDR3 protein: CSANSPGSGANVLTF
D gene: .
clone size: many
CDR3 length: 15
J gene: TRBJ2-6
V gene: TRBV20-1

CDR3 DNA: TGTGCCAGCAGTTTCGAACGGGTGGAACTGTTTTTT
CDR3 protein: CASSFERVELFF
D gene: .
clone size: many
CDR3 length: 12
J gene: TRBJ1-4
V gene: TRBV12-3/TRBV12-4

CDR3 DNA: TGTGCCAGCAGCGATGGGACTTTTCGGGGAGAGCAGTACTTC
CDR3 protein: CASSDGTFRGEQYF
D gene: .
clone size: many
CDR3 length: 14
J gene: TRBJ2-7
V gene: TRBV9

CDR3 DNA: TGTGCCAGCAGCCGACAGACAGGGATGAACACTGAAGCTTTCTTT
CDR3 protein: CASSRQTGMNTEAFF
D gene: TRBD1
clone size: many
CDR3 length: 15
J gene: TRBJ1-1
V gene: TRBV3-1

CDR3 DNA: TGTGCCAGCAGTAGACGGGAGGGAGAGACCCAGTACTTC
CDR3 protein: CASSRREGETQYF
D gene: TRBD2
clone size: many
CDR3 length: 13
J gene: TRBJ2-5
V gene: TRBV27

CDR3 DNA: TGTGCCAGCAGCTTCCGGAGTAGCGGGAGCACAGATACGCAGTATTTT
CDR3 protein: CASSFRSSGSTDTQYF
D gene: TRBD2
clone size: many
CDR3 length: 16
J gene: TRBJ2-3
V gene: TRBV7-2

CDR3 DNA: TGCAGTGCTAGCCCTAACTACAATGAGCAGTTCTTC
CDR3 protein: CSASPNYNEQFF
D gene: .
clone size: .
CDR3 length: 12
J gene: TRBJ2-1
V gene: TRBV20-1

CDR3 DNA: TGTGCCAGCAGCTTGCTAGGACGCCTTAGCACAGATACGCAGTATTTT
CDR3 protein: CASSLLGRLSTDTQYF
D gene: .
clone size: many
CDR3 length: 16
J gene: TRBJ2-3
V gene: TRBV11-2

CDR3 DNA: TGCGCCAGCAGCCCGGGACAGGCGAACACTGAAGCTTTCTTT
CDR3 protein: CASSPGQANTEAFF
D gene: TRBD1
clone size: many
CDR3 length: 14
J gene: TRBJ1-1
V gene: TRBV5-1

CDR3 DNA: TGTGCCAGCAGCTTTACAGGGAATCGGGGCAATGAGCAGTTCTTC
CDR3 protein: CASSFTGNRGNEQFF
D gene: .
clone size: many
CDR3 length: 15
J gene: TRBJ2-1
V gene: TRBV7-9

CDR3 DNA: TGTGCCAGCAGGGGGTCCTACGAGCAGTACTTC
CDR3 protein: CASRGSYEQYF
D gene: .
clone size: many
CDR3 length: 11
J gene: TRBJ2-7
V gene: TRBV5-5

CDR3 DNA: TGTGCCAGCAAGATCCAGGGGGCAGCGTATGGCTACACCTTC
CDR3 protein: CASKIQGAAYGYTF
D gene: TRBD1
clone size: many
CDR3 length: 14
J gene: TRBJ1-2
V gene: TRBV2

CDR3 DNA: TGTGCCAGCAGCACGAAGACTAGCGGGACTTCAGATACGCAGTATTTT
CDR3 protein: CASSTKTSGTSDTQYF
D gene: TRBD2
clone size: medium-sized
CDR3 length: 16
J gene: TRBJ2-3
V gene: TRBV13